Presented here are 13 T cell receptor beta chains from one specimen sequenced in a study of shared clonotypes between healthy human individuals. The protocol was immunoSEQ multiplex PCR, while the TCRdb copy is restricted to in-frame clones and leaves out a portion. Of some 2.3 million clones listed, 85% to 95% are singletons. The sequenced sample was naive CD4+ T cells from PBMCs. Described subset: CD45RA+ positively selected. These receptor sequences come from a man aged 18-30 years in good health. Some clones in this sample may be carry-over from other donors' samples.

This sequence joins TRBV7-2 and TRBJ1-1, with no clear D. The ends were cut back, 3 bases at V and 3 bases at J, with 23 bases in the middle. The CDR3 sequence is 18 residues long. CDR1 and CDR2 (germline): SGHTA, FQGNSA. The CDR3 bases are TGTGCCAGCAGCTTTCCCGCCACAGAGGGAAGCTTAGACACTGAAGCTTTCTTT. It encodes CASSFPATEGSLDTEAFF.

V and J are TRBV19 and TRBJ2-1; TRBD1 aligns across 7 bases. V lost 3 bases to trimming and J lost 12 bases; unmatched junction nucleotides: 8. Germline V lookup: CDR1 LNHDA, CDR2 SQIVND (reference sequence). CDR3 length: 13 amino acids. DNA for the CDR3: TGTGCCAGTAGTATCAGTCAGGGGGTTCCGCAGTTCTTC. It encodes CASSISQGVPQFF.

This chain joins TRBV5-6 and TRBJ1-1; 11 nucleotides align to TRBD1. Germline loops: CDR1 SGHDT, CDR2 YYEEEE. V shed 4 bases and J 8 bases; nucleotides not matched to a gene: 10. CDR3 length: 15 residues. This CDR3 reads CASSEGTGGPTEAFF. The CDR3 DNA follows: TGTGCCAGCAGCGAAGGGACAGGGGGTCCTACGGAAGCTTTCTTT.

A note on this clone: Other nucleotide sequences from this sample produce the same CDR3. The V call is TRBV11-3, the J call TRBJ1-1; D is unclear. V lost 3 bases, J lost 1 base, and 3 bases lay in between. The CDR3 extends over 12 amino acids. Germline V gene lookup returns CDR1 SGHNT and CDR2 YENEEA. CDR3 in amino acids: CASSFGNTEAFF. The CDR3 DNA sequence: TGTGCCAGCAGCTTCGGGAACACTGAAGCTTTCTTT.

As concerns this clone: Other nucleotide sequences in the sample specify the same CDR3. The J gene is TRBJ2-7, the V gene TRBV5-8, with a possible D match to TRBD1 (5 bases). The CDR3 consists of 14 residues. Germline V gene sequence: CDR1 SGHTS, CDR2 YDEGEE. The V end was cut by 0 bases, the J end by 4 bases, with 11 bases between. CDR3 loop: CASSLASGPYEQYF. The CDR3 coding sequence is TGTGCCAGCAGCTTGGCTTCAGGGCCTTACGAGCAGTACTTC.

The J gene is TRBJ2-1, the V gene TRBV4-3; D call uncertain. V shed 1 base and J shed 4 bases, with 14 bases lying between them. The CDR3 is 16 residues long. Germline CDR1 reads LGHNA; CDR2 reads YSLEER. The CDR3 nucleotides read TGCGCCAGCAGCCAAGTCTGGAGACAATCATACAATGAGCAGTTCTTC. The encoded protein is CASSQVWRQSYNEQFF.

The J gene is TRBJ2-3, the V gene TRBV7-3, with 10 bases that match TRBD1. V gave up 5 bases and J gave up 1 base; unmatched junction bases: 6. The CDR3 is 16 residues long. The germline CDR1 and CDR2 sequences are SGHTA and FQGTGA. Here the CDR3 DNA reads TGTGCCAGCAGCATAGTTGGGACAGGGGGCACAGATACGCAGTATTTT. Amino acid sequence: CASSIVGTGGTDTQYF. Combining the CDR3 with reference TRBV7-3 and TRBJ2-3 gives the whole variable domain GAGVSQTPSNKVTEKGKYVELRCDPISGHTALYWYRQSLGQGPEFLIYFQGTGAADDSGLPNDRFFAVRPEGSVSTLKIQRTERGDSAVYLCASSIVGTGGTDTQYFGPGTRLTVL.

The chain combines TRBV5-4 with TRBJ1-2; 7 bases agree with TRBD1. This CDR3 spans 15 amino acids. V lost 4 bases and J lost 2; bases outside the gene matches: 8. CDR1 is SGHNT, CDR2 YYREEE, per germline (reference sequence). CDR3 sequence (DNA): TGTGCCAGCAGCGAGCCGAAACAGGGGAACTATGGCTACACCTTC. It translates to CASSEPKQGNYGYTF.

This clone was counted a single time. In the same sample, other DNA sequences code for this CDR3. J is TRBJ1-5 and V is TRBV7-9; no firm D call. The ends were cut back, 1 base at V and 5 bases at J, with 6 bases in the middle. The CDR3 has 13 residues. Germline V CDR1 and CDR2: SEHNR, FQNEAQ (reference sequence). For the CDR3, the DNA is TGTGCCAGCAGCTTAGAGGCGGATCAGCCCCAGCATTTT. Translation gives CASSLEADQPQHF.

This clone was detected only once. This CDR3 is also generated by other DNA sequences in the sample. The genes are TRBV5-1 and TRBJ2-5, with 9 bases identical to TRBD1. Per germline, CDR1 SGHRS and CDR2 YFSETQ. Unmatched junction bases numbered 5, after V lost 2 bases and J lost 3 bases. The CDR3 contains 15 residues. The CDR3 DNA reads TGCGCCAGCAGCTTAACTGGGACAGGGAAAGAGACCCAGTACTTC. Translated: CASSLTGTGKETQYF.

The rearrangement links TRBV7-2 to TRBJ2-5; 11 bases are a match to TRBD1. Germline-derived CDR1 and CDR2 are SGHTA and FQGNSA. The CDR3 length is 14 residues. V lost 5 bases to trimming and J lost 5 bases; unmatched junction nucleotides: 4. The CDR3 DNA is TGTGCCAGCAGCCCGGACAGGGGGCATGAGACCCAGTACTTC. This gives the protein CASSPDRGHETQYF.

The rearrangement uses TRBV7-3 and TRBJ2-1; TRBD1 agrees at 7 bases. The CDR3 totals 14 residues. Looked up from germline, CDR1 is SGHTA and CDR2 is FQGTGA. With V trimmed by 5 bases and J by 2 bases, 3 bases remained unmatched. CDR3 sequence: CASSPGQTYNEQFF. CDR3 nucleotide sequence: TGTGCCAGCAGCCCGGGACAGACCTACAATGAGCAGTTCTTC. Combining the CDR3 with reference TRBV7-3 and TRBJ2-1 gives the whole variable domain GAGVSQTPSNKVTEKGKYVELRCDPISGHTALYWYRQSLGQGPEFLIYFQGTGAADDSGLPNDRFFAVRPEGSVSTLKIQRTERGDSAVYLCASSPGQTYNEQFFGPGTRLTVL.

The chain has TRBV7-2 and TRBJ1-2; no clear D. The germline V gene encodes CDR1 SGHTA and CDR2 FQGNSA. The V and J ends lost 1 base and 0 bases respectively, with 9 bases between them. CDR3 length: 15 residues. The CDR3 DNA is TGTGCCAGCAGCTTAGGGGTGGGAACTAACTATGGCTACACCTTC. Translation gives CASSLGVGTNYGYTF.